These T cell receptor beta chains were read from a single sample in a study of human T cells and chemical hapten exposure. TCRdb reanalysed the RACE reads using MiXCR and keeps one entry per CDR3 protein. Of about 90,000 distinct CDR3 sequences listed, roughly a tenth are singletons. Sequenced material: whole blood, taken in connection with sensitization to the hapten diphenylcyclopropenone (DPC). All receptors derive from a man in his forties with alopecia areata. Some clones in this sample may be carry-over from other donors' samples. CDR3s include the opening cysteine and the closing phenylalanine or tryptophan. The D gene is left open where the match is weak. Only part of the rows carry a size: once, few, many, or a class if the clone is expanded.

size	V	D	J	DNA	CDR3
NA	TRBV30	NA	TRBJ2-2	TGTGCGGGGACGGGACTTACCGGGGAGCTGTTTTTT	CAGTGLTGELFF
few	TRBV27	NA	TRBJ2-5	TGTGCCAGCAGTTTACGGGACCAAGAGACCCAGTACTTC	CASSLRDQETQYF
many	TRBV7-2	TRBD2	TRBJ2-3	TGTGCCAGCAGCGTACCTAGCGGCCTGGGAGATACGCAGTATTTT	CASSVPSGLGDTQYF
few	TRBV7-2	NA	TRBJ2-6	TGTGCCAGCCCTCCTCAGAGGGCTAGCGCGGCCTCTGGGGCCAACGTCCTGACTTTC	CASPPQRASAASGANVLTF
NA	TRBV28	NA	TRBJ2-5	TGTGCCAGCAGTGACGGGGAAGTATATGTAGAGACCCAGTACTTC	CASSDGEVYVETQYF
few	TRBV3-1	NA	TRBJ2-2	TGTGCCAGCAGCCAGTCCGGGACAACCGGGGAGCTGTTTTTT	CASSQSGTTGELFF
NA	TRBV20-1	TRBD1	TRBJ1-2	TGCAGTGCTAAAGAGTTCTGGGACAGCAGTTATGGCTACACCTTC	CSAKEFWDSSYGYTF
once	TRBV12-3/TRBV12-4	NA	TRBJ2-5	TGTGCCAGCAGTAGGGACTCCCGGACCCAGTACTTC	CASSRDSRTQYF
NA	TRBV24-1	NA	TRBJ2-5	TGTGCCACCAGTAGCAACAGGGATGACCGGGAGACCCAGTACTTC	CATSSNRDDRETQYF
NA	TRBV11-1	NA	TRBJ2-4	TGTGCCAGCAGCTTAGATCAGGTGGCAAACATTCAGTACTTC	CASSLDQVANIQYF
many	TRBV7-2	NA	TRBJ1-5	TGTGCCAGCAGCTTTTCCGTCGGTCAGCCCCAGCATTTT	CASSFSVGQPQHF
NA	TRBV30	NA	TRBJ1-2	TGTGCCTGGAGTTCCCTCTGGGGCTACACCTTC	CAWSSLWGYTF
few	TRBV4-1	TRBD2	TRBJ2-1	TGCGCCAGCAACCACCTCAAGACTAGCGGGAGGAATGAGCAGTTCTTC	CASNHLKTSGRNEQFF
many	TRBV7-9	TRBD1	TRBJ1-6	TGTGCCAGCAGCCCAGTGGGGGGACAGGGGAATTCACCCCTCCACTTT	CASSPVGGQGNSPLHF
NA	TRBV9	NA	TRBJ2-5	TGTGCCAGCAGCGTGGACGGGGAAGAGACCCAGTACTTC	CASSVDGEETQYF
NA	TRBV7-2	NA	TRBJ1-1	TGTGCCAGCAGCCCACCCAGCAACACTGAAGCTTTCTTT	CASSPPSNTEAFF
few	TRBV25-1	NA	TRBJ2-3	TGTGCCAGCAGTGCCCAGTTACTAACAACGGATACGCAGTATTTT	CASSAQLLTTDTQYF
NA	TRBV7-9	TRBD1	TRBJ1-6	TGTGCCAGCAGCTTAGAACAGGGGATCGGTAATTCACCCCTCCACTTT	CASSLEQGIGNSPLHF
few	TRBV29-1	TRBD1	TRBJ2-2	TGCAGCGGCGGACAGGGAGAAACCGGGGAGCTGTTTTTT	CSGGQGETGELFF
few	TRBV29-1	TRBD2	TRBJ2-1	TGCAGCGTTACGTACGGGACTAGCTTTTTTGAGCAGTTCTTC	CSVTYGTSFFEQFF
few	TRBV29-1	NA	TRBJ2-1	TGCAGCGCGAACCCCGGCGGGGACAATGAGCAGTTCTTC	CSANPGGDNEQFF
few	TRBV5-1	NA	TRBJ1-1	TGCGCCAGCAGCTTGGTGGTGCTGGGGGGGACTGAAGCTTTCTTT	CASSLVVLGGTEAFF
NA	TRBV7-2	TRBD2	TRBJ2-5	TGTGCCAGCAGCTTAACTAGCGGGACAGAAGAGACCCAGTACTTC	CASSLTSGTEETQYF
few	TRBV14	NA	TRBJ2-7	TGTGCCAGCAGCCAAACCTACGAGCAGTACTTC	CASSQTYEQYF
few	TRBV9	TRBD1	TRBJ2-5	TGTGCCAGCAGCGTAGCAACAGGGGCTGGGGAGACCCAGTACTTC	CASSVATGAGETQYF
few	TRBV9	NA	TRBJ1-5	TGTGCCAGCAGCAATGACCAGGGGTTTTCTCAGCCCCAGCATTTT	CASSNDQGFSQPQHF
NA	TRBV11-2	TRBD2	TRBJ2-3	TGTGCCAGCACCCTAGTCCCTAGCGGGAGTACAGATACGCAGTATTTT	CASTLVPSGSTDTQYF
NA	TRBV29-1	NA	TRBJ2-2	TGCAGCGTCCTCGAAAACACCGGGGAGCTGTTTTTT	CSVLENTGELFF
many	TRBV20-1	NA	TRBJ2-5	TGCAGTGCTAGGATCGGGGACGAGATAATACATAAAGAGACCCAGTACTTC	CSARIGDEIIHKETQYF
NA	TRBV6-6	NA	TRBJ2-3	TGTGCCAGCGAAGCGGCAGATACGCAGTATTTT	CASEAADTQYF
few	TRBV10-3	NA	TRBJ2-5	TGTGCCATCAGTGAGTCGCGGGTTTTGGAGACCCAGTACTTC	CAISESRVLETQYF
few	TRBV12-3/TRBV12-4	TRBD1	TRBJ1-1	TGTGCCAGCAGTTTGGGGGGACAGGGTGGCACTGAAGCTTTCTTT	CASSLGGQGGTEAFF
few	TRBV5-5	NA	TRBJ2-1	TGTGCCAGCAGCCGCGGGAACTACAATGAGCAGTTCTTC	CASSRGNYNEQFF
few	TRBV19	TRBD2	TRBJ2-7	TGTGCCAGTAGTATTTCGAGCGGGAGCTACGAGCAGTACTTC	CASSISSGSYEQYF
few	TRBV7-2	NA	TRBJ2-4	TGTGCCAGCAGCCTGGACAGATTAAACATTCAGTACTTC	CASSLDRLNIQYF
NA	TRBV30	NA	TRBJ2-1	TGTGCCTGGAGTGCGATTAGGAATGAGCAGTTCTTC	CAWSAIRNEQFF
NA	TRBV28	NA	TRBJ2-1	TGTGCCAGCAGTTTTCAAGGGGCTGGAGGTCATGAGCAGTTCTTC	CASSFQGAGGHEQFF
many	TRBV7-6	TRBD2	TRBJ2-2	TGTGCCAGCAGCTCGATTCCGGGACTAGCGGATTCCACCGGGGAGCTGTTTTTT	CASSSIPGLADSTGELFF
NA	TRBV7-3	NA	TRBJ2-6	TGTGCCAGCAGCCCGACCGCGGGGACACCATTCTCTGGGGCCAACGTCCTGACTTTC	CASSPTAGTPFSGANVLTF
many	TRBV6-5	NA	TRBJ1-6	TGTGCCAGCAGTAACACAGGGACTAGCTCCTATAATTCACCCCTCCACTTT	CASSNTGTSSYNSPLHF
NA	TRBV5-6	TRBD2	TRBJ2-3	TGTGCCAGCAGCTTGGACGGGGGGGCGCGGGACACAGATACGCAGTATTTT	CASSLDGGARDTDTQYF
NA	TRBV20-1	TRBD2	TRBJ2-4	TGCAGTGCTAGAGATGTTAGCGGGAGTCTCATTCAGTACTTC	CSARDVSGSLIQYF
many	TRBV13	NA	TRBJ1-1	TGTGCCAGCAGCTTATCCGGCTTAACTTGGGGGACTGAAGCTTTCTTT	CASSLSGLTWGTEAFF
few	TRBV9	TRBD1	TRBJ1-4	TGTGCCAGCAGCACTGGGACAGGCGAAAAACTGTTTTTT	CASSTGTGEKLFF
many	TRBV19	TRBD1	TRBJ1-2	TGTGCCAGTACCGTAGCGGGCAGGGGGCGAAGTAGGGGCTACACCTTC	CASTVAGRGRSRGYTF